A single sample is the source of the 7 T cell receptor beta chains below, sequenced in a study of molecular identifiers for immune sequencing clone quantification. MiXCR, run by TCRdb on the PCR reads, gives a single entry per CDR3 protein. The sample yields nearly 650,000 distinct CDR3 sequences, roughly 27% seen once. The source material was naive CD8+ T cells from blood, with Jurkat cell RNA spiked in. Indicated subset: FACS-sorted CD8+CD4-CCR7+CD45RA+ naive T cells. These receptors all stem from a human donor in good health. Some libraries in this study had Jurkat cell RNA spiked in.

This clonotype came up a few times. This chain uses TRBV27 with TRBJ2-1; 10 nucleotides align to TRBD1. The CDR3 is 17 residues long. Germline V gives CDR1 MNHEY, CDR2 SMNVEV (reference sequence). V shed 5 bases, J shed 7 bases, and the junction held 14 bases outside the gene matches. The CDR3 region is CASSAYAGTGALNEQFF. CDR3 sequence (DNA): TGTGCCAGCAGTGCCTATGCCGGGACAGGGGCCCTGAATGAGCAGTTCTTC.

Note on this clonotype: This sequence may be a read error, since a much larger clone differs from it by one base. This sequence joins TRBV6-5 and TRBJ2-7, with TRBD2 matching over 7 bases. Germline V gene data show CDR1 as MNHEY and CDR2 as SVGAGI. V shed 8 bases, J shed 6 bases, and the junction held 13 bases outside the gene matches. The CDR3 loop spans 14 amino acids. The CDR3 nucleotides read TGTGCCAGCGGCCCCGTGTGGGAGGGCCTCGAGCAGTACTTC. Amino acid sequence: CASGPVWEGLEQYF.

This clonotype was seen only a few times. The genes are TRBV6-2 or TRBV6-3 and TRBJ2-3; D perhaps matches TRBD2 (6 bases). Germline loops: CDR1 MNHEY, CDR2 SVGEGT. V lost 6 bases, J lost 1 base, and 11 bases lay in between. The CDR3 extends over 14 amino acids. This CDR3 is CASRSWEGTDTQYF. In DNA, the CDR3 is TGTGCCAGCAGATCGTGGGAGGGCACAGATACGCAGTATTTT.

A few counts support this clonotype. The V call is TRBV5-1, the J call TRBJ2-5, with D possibly being TRBD2 (6 bases). V lost 2 bases to trimming and J lost 5 bases, with 16 bases between them. The germline gives CDR1 SGHRS, CDR2 YFSETQ. This CDR3 region has 15 residues. The CDR3 sequence is CASSLVRDRGETQYF. In nucleotides, the CDR3 is TGCGCCAGCAGCTTAGTCCGGGATCGGGGGGAGACCCAGTACTTC.

This clonotype was counted at least ten times. V is TRBV20-1 and J is TRBJ2-3; 8 bases agree with TRBD2. CDR3 length: 15 residues. Losses at the gene ends were 5 bases for V and 0 bases for J; bases not matched to a gene: 7. Germline V gene sequence: CDR1 DFQATT, CDR2 SNEGSKA (reference sequence). The CDR3 DNA reads TGCAGTGCTGTAACACTAGCGGAGAGCACAGATACGCAGTATTTT. It translates to CSAVTLAESTDTQYF.

To note about this clonotype: A read error may account for a junction end that differs from germline. The J gene is TRBJ1-6, the V gene TRBV28; possible D gene TRBD1, 6 bases. Germline assignment: CDR1 MDHEN and CDR2 SYDVKM. The CDR3 length is 14 residues. The CDR3 protein is CTSSFPGHGGGDHF. The CDR3 DNA reads as TGTACCAGCAGTTTCCCGGGACACGGAGGAGGAGACCACTTT.

This clonotype was counted a few times. A junction end diverges from the germline sequence, so it may reflect a read error. The rearrangement joins TRBV7-7 to TRBJ2-7, with 8 nucleotides matching TRBD2. The CDR3 runs to 14 residues. CDR1 is SSHAT, CDR2 FNYEAQ, per germline (reference sequence). CDR3 nucleotide sequence: TGTGCTAGCAGCCCCGGGGCGGGAGGTGACGAGCAGTACTTC. It yields the protein CASSPGAGGDEQYF.